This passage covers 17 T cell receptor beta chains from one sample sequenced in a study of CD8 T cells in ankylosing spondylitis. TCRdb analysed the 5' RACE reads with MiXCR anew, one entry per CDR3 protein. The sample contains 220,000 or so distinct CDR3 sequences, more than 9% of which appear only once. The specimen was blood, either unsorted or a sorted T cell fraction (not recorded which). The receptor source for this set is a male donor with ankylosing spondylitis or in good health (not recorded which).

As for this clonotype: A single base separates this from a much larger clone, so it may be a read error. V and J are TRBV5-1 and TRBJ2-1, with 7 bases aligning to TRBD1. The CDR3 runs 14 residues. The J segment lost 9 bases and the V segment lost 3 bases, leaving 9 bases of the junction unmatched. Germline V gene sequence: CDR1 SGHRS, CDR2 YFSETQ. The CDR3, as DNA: TGCGCCAGCAGCTCGATACAGGGGTTGGGTGAGCAGTTCTTC. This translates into CASSSIQGLGEQFF.

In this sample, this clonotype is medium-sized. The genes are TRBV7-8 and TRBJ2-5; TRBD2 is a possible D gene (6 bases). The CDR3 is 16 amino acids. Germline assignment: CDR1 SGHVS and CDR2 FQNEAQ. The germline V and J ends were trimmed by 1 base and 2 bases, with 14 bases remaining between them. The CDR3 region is CASSLDSGHNQETQYF. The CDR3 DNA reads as TGTGCCAGCAGCTTAGATAGCGGCCATAATCAAGAGACCCAGTACTTC.

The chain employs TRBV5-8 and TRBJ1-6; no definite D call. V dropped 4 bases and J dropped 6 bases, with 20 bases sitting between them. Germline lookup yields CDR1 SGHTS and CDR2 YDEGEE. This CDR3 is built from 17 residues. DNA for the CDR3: TGTGCCAGCAGCCTTGGAATGGAGCCTTCTTCTAATTCACCCCTCCACTTT. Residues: CASSLGMEPSSNSPLHF. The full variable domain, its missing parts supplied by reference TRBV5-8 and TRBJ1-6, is EAGVTQSPTHLIKTRGQQATLRCSPISGHTSVYWYQQALGLGLQFLLWYDEGEERNRGNFPPRFSGRQFPNYSSELNVNALELEDSALYLCASSLGMEPSSNSPLHFGNGTRLTVT.

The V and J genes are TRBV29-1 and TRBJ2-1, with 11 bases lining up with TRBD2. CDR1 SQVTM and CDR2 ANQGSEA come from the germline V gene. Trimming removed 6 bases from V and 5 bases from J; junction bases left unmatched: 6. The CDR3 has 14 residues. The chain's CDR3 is CSVKLAGEHNEQFF. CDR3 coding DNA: TGCAGCGTGAAACTAGCGGGGGAACACAATGAGCAGTTCTTC.

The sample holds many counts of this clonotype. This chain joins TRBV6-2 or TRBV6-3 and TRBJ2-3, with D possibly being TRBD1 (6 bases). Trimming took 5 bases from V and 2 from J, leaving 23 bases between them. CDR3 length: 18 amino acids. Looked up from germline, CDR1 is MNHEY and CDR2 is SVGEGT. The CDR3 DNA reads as TGTGCCAGCAGTCGGGATTACAGGGCCCTAGGCCACACAGATACGCAGTATTTT. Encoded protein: CASSRDYRALGHTDTQYF.

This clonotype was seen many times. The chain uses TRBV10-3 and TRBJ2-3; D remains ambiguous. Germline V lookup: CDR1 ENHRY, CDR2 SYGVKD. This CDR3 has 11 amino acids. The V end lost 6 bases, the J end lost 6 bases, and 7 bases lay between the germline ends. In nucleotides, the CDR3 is TGTGCCATCAGCCCTGGGGATACGCAGTATTTT. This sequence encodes CAISPGDTQYF.

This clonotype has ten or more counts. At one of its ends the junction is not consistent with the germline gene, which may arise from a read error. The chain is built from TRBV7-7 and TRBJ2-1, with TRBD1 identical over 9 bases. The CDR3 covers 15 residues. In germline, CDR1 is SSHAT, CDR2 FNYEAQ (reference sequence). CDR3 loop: CASSLQRTGANEQFF. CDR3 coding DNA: TGTGCTAGCAGCTTACAACGGACAGGGGCCAATGAGCAGTTCTTC.

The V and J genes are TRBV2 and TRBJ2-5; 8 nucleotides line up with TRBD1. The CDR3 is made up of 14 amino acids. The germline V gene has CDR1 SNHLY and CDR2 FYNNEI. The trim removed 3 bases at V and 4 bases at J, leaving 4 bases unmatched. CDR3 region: CASSDNRGVETQYF. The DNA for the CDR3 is TGTGCCAGCAGTGATAACAGGGGGGTAGAGACCCAGTACTTC.

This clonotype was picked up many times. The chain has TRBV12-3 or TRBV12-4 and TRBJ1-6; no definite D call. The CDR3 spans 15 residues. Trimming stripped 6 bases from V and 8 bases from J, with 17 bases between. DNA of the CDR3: TGTGCCAGCAGCCAGAAGACCCCTAATTATTCACCCCTCCACTTT. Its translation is CASSQKTPNYSPLHF.

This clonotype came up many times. CDR3 sequence: CASSYGGGRWETQYF. The CDR3 nucleotides are TGTGCCAGCAGTTACGGGGGGGGACGTTGGGAGACCCAGTACTTC. The chain uses TRBV6-5 and TRBJ2-5; TRBD2 matches at 7 bases. Trimming removed 2 bases from V and 5 bases from J; junction bases left unmatched: 8. Germline CDR1 MNHEY, CDR2 SVGAGI. This CDR3 region has 15 residues.

The CDR3 DNA is TGTGCCAGCAGCTTGCGGGGGCCCGACGAGCAGTACTTC. The encoded protein is CASSLRGPDEQYF. The V and J genes are TRBV7-2 and TRBJ2-7; tentatively, D is TRBD2 (7 bases). V was cut by 3 bases and J by 5 bases, with 11 bases left in between. The germline V gene encodes CDR1 SGHTA and CDR2 FQGNSA. The CDR3 runs to 13 residues.

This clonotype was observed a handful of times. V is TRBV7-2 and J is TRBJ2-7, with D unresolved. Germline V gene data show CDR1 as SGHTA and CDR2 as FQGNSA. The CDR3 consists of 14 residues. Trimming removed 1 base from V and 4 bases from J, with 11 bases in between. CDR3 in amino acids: CASSLEVGMYEQYF. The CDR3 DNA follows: TGTGCCAGCAGCTTAGAAGTAGGGATGTACGAGCAGTACTTC.

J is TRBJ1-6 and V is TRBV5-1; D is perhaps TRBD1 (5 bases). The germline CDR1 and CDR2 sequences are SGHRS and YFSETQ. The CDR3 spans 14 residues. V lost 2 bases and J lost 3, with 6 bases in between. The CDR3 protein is CASSFQGYNSPLHF. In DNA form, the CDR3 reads TGCGCCAGCAGCTTCCAGGGCTATAATTCACCCCTCCACTTT.

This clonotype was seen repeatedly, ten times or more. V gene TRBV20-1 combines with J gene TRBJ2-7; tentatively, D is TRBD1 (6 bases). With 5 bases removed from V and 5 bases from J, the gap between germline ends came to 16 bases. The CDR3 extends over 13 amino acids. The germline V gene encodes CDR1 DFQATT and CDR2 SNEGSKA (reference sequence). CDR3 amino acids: CSASLGGGHEQYF. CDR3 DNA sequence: TGCAGTGCTTCCCTCGGTGGGGGCCACGAGCAGTACTTC.

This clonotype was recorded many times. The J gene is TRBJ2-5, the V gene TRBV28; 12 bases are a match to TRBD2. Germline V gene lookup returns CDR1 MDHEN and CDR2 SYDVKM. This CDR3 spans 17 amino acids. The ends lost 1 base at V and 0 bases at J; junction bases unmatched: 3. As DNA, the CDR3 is TGTGCCAGCAGTTTATCCACTAGCGGGGGGTACCAAGAGACCCAGTACTTC. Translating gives CASSLSTSGGYQETQYF.

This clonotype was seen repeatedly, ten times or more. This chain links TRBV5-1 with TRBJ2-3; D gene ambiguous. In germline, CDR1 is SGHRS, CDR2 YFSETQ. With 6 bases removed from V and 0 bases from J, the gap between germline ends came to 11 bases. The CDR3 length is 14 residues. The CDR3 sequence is CASTGATSTDTQYF. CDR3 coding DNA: TGCGCCAGCACCGGAGCCACGAGCACAGATACGCAGTATTTT.

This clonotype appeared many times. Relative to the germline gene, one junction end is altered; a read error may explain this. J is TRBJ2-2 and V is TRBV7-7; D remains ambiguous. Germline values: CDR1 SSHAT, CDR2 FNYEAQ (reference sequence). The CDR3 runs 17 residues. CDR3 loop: CASSLSTATAETGELFF. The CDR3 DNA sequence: TGTGCTAGCAGCCTGTCCACCGCAACCGCAGAAACCGGGGAGCTGTTTTTT.